Below, one TCR beta chain is given with its context. The antigen it recognizes is unknown. No per-base quality is available; no much larger clone lies one base away. The library was obtained by the immunoSEQ multiplex PCR assay. RNA was extracted from all samples and reverse transcribed into cDNA as template for TCR sequencing. First-strand cDNA was synthesized with SuperScript III using a 2:1 mix of oligo-dT and random hexamers. A synthetic immune receptor repertoire was used to assess amplification bias, and residual bias was removed computationally. The original methods were these. Raw reads were preprocessed for error removal, and CDR3 was defined according to IMGT conventions as running from the conserved cysteine to phenylalanine. Clonality was computed as 1 minus the Shannon entropy, with the entropy normalized by log2 of the number of productive unique TCRs. Whether scalp clones were CD4 or CD8 was inferred by matching scalp TCRbeta sequences against CD4 and CD8 repertoires sorted from blood. Here the immuneACCESS table is served through TCRdb, limited to in-frame sequences with V and J called. Missing clones are a known gap in these copies; in checked studies unresolved V genes cover under half, and the rest lacks a known reason. V, J and clone size reflect that table, while D and trimming were determined from the DNA. The sample table contains 180,000 or so clones; only one count was recorded for roughly 60% of them. Approximately 5.1% of the sample lies in the top ten.

This record comes from a study of CD8+ T cells in alopecia areata (dated by TCRdb to about 2018). As for the study more broadly: The treated patients took part in an open-label pilot trial in which moderate-to-severe alopecia areata was treated with oral tofacitinib at 5 to 10 mg twice daily. The SALT score, which quantifies the percentage of affected scalp surface area, was used to measure disease severity in treated patients. Patients received tofacitinib for 6 to 18 months and were then followed off drug for 6 months to check for delayed response and recurrence. In humans, TCRbeta sequencing was performed on scalp tissue and on sorted CD4+ and CD8+ peripheral blood T cells from healthy controls and from patients with patchy or totalis/universalis alopecia areata. RNA was obtained with the PAXgene miRNA kit for fixed scalp, the miRNeasy kit for PBMCs, and the RNeasy kit for mouse skin. In both human patients and the C3H/HeJ mouse model, the study applied high-throughput TCRbeta sequencing to look at T cell clonal expansion in alopecia areata. immunoSEQ multiplex PCR using 35 Vbeta forward primers and 13 Jbeta reverse primers was used to amplify TCRbeta CDR3 regions. Scalp clonality was compared across normal scalp (n=4), patchy alopecia areata scalp (n=8), and alopecia totalis/universalis scalp (n=8). Patients on tofacitinib were biopsied at baseline and after 4 and 24 weeks of treatment, and several of the patients also had a later scalp biopsy. Paper-wide results and their limitations: Because the treated cohort was small and had only one nonresponder, larger studies are needed to examine links between baseline CD8+ expansion and response. Many expanded lesional clones were found to persist in scalp and blood during tofacitinib treatment, and relapse after treatment cessation may be partly explained by this persistence. Tofacitinib significantly decreased scalp clonality and the number of expanded CD8+ clones among the top 100 scalp clones. Compared with mice, TCR sequences shared between patients were less clear, possibly partly because of HLA diversity across the patient population. Unlike mouse skin, which is dominated by gammadelta T cells, normal human skin has resident alphabeta T cells that are also sequenced, and this complicates analysis of the scalp TCR repertoire. Compared with normal scalp, lesional scalp had higher clonality and more expanded CD8+ clones, particularly in alopecia totalis/universalis, a pattern that suggests antigenic drive.

Looking up the germline V gene (reference sequence) yields CDR1 LNHDA and CDR2 SQIVND. The CDR3 sequence holds 15 residues, the cysteine and phenylalanine included. Kept here is only the CDR3 DNA, which spans 45 bases and is read in frame from base 1. V loses 3 bases, J loses 7 bases, and the germline ends lie 16 bases apart. The label giving this sample's time point can be read as: 20 to 30 weeks on oral tofacitinib. In the paper's terms, the treatment or condition label means: oral pan-JAK inhibitor, 5-10 mg twice daily. Lesional scalp punch biopsies and peripheral blood were obtained from alopecia areata patients. After PBMCs were isolated by density centrifugation and stained for CD3, CD4 and CD8, a FACSAria was used to sort CD4+ and CD8+ T cells.

The sequencing here drew on CD4+ T cells sorted from blood, taken at week 24, from a patient treated with tofacitinib. This TCR was sampled from a human donor with alopecia areata. Recombination linked TRBV19 to TRBJ1-5, with no confidently assigned D gene. The nucleotides are TGTGCCAGTAGTATTCGGGAGGCAACTGGACAGCCCCAGCATTTT. It translates as CASSIREATGQPQHF.